Reported below is one TCR beta chain. The antigen remains undetermined. This entry comes from a study of blood T cells in healthy people across ages. Germline V gene sequence: CDR1 SGHRS, CDR2 YFSETQ. V lost 3 bases and J 2 bases, leaving 18 bases between the germline ends. The CDR3 is 16 amino acids. Primers used in a second PCR of roughly 7 to 11 cycles were a sample-barcoded 5' primer and a J-beta primer mix. Any given sample supplied a minimum of 3 million CDR3-containing paired-end reads. TCRdb reanalysed the 5' RACE reads using MiXCR and keeps one entry per CDR3 protein. In the table there are 650,000 to 800,000 distinct CDR3 sequences, around 42% of which are singletons. Points from the study as a whole: Age brought a roughly linear fall in TCR beta diversity measured per million T cells.

J is TRBJ2-7 and V is TRBV5-1; TRBD2 might be the D (5 bases). Source material: blood. The TCR was taken from a man in his fifties or sixties in good health. Written as DNA, the CDR3 is TGCGCCAGCAGCTCCCCTTCGGGGAGCGGAACCTACGAGCAGTACTTC. Encoded protein: CASSSPSGSGTYEQYF.